This record covers a single T cell receptor beta chain. Its antigen is undetermined. CDR1 and CDR2 from the germline V gene are SGHNT and YYREEE (reference sequence). The V end lost 0 bases, the J end lost 7 bases, and 6 bases lay between the germline ends. The CDR3 sequence is 12 residues long. Time point specified: patch test 2, 6 weeks after DPC sensitization. This sample's treatment: therapeutic diphenylcyclopropenone sensitization with weekly scalp DPC. Blood draws came first, before each patch test. TCRdb called the RACE reads again in MiXCR, with one record for every CDR3 protein. The sample holds roughly 120,000 distinct CDR3 sequences, roughly a tenth seen once. These data are taken from a study of human T cells and chemical hapten exposure. Study as a whole: Donors were sensitized with 2% DPC on the upper inner arm. It was small differences in pooled library volume that mainly caused per-sample TCR yields to vary. The study's findings and limits: Counts of TCRs expanded at PT1 correlated positively with patch test score.

Sequences were derived from whole blood, sampled in connection with sensitization to the hapten diphenylcyclopropenone (DPC). The rearrangement joins TRBV5-4 to TRBJ2-3; the D is unclear. This TCR derives from a woman in her forties with alopecia areata. Some clones in this sample may be carry-over from other donors' samples. The CDR3 region is CASSLDGYTQYF. In DNA, the CDR3 is TGTGCCAGCAGCTTGGATGGCTATACGCAGTATTTT.